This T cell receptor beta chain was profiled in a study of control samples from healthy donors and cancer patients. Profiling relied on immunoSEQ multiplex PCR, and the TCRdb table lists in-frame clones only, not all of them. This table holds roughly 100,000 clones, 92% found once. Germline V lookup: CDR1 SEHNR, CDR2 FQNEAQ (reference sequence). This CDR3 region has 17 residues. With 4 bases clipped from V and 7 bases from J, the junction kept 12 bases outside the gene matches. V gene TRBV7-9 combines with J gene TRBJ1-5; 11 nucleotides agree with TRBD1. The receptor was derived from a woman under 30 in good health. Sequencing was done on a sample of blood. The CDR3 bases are TGTGCCAGCAGCTCTATACACCCGGGACAGGGGGGGCAGCCCCAGCATTTT. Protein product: CASSSIHPGQGGQPQHF. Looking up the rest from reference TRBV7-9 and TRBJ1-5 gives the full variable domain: DTGVSQNPRHKITKRGQNVTFRCDPISEHNRLYWYRQTLGQGPEFLTYFQNEAQLEKSRLLSDRFSAERPKGSFSTLEIQRTEQGDSAMYLCASSSIHPGQGGQPQHFGDGTRLSIL.